This T cell receptor (beta chain) was sequenced for a study of blood T cell repertoires in COVID-19. Study in general: There were acute and convalescent COVID-19 samples, and they came from the United States, Italy and Spain. From T cells, B-cell-depleted T cells, or PBMCs came the material, which was cDNA or gDNA.

Original data processing: Using reference gene primer amplification, nucleated cell counts were estimated. This table comes from immunoSEQ multiplex PCR, and its TCRdb copy is limited to in-frame clones, with some not included. V, J and clone size were drawn from that table, and D and trimming were deduced from the DNA. The data hold fewer than 200,000 clones, with 80% observed a single time. CDR1 SNHLY and CDR2 FYNNEI come from the germline V gene. The V segment lost 8 bases and the J segment 12 bases; nucleotides outside the gene matches: 2. This CDR3 is built from 12 residues. The J gene is TRBJ2-1, the V gene TRBV2, with 15 nucleotides matching TRBD2. Sequencing was performed on peripheral blood. The receptor's source is a man aged 55 to 69 with acute or convalescent COVID-19. The CDR3 nucleotides are TGTGCCAGCGGGGGACTAGCGGGAGGGCAGTTCTTC. Its translation is CASGGLAGGQFF.